The rows below give T cell receptor beta chains drawn from one sample of a study of T cell changes during pregnancy in multiple sclerosis. TCRdb's table, derived via immunoSEQ multiplex PCR, lists solely in-frame clones and lacks some. Of some 54,000 clones in the sample, 93% were seen once. The starting material was peripheral blood, obtained after pregnancy. All receptors derive from a female donor with multiple sclerosis, enrolled in a pregnancy study. The CDR3 runs from the conserved cysteine through the conserved F or W. Each record gives: D gene, V gene, J gene, clone size, CDR3 protein, CDR3 DNA. D genes are given only for firm matches. Size values are once, few and many counts, or a class for expanded clones, and some rows have none.

>.|TRBV29-1|TRBJ2-7|once
CSVDRGTYEQYF
TGCAGCGTTGACAGGGGTACCTACGAGCAGTACTTC
>.|TRBV19|TRBJ2-3|once
CASSIGGGSNADTQYF
TGTGCCAGTAGTATAGGTGGGGGGTCGAACGCAGATACGCAGTATTTT
>.|TRBV21-1|TRBJ2-7|.
CAIQGVPHNYEQYF
TGTGCCATCCAGGGGGTCCCCCACAATTACGAGCAGTACTTC
>.|TRBV19|TRBJ2-1|once
CASSLAASSYNEQFF
TGTGCCAGTTCTTTAGCGGCCTCCTCCTACAATGAGCAGTTCTTC
>.|TRBV2|TRBJ1-2|.
CASSVPGTNYGYTF
TGTGCCAGCAGTGTGCCAGGGACAAACTATGGCTACACCTTC
>.|TRBV13|TRBJ2-3|.
CASSQATDTQYF
TGTGCCAGCAGCCAGGCCACAGATACGCAGTATTTT
>.|TRBV27|TRBJ2-3|.
CASSARGTDTQYF
TGTGCCAGCAGTGCCAGGGGCACAGATACGCAGTATTTT
>.|TRBV27|TRBJ2-7|.
CASSPRRGLGGEQYF
TGTGCCAGCAGTCCCAGGCGAGGCCTGGGGGGCGAGCAGTACTTC
>.|TRBV4-1|TRBJ2-7|.
CASSQDGFLQYF
TGCGCCAGCAGCCAAGACGGTTTCTTACAGTACTTC
>TRBD1|TRBV5-1|TRBJ2-3|.
CASRRLDRASTDTQYF
TGCGCCAGCAGGAGACTGGACAGGGCTAGCACAGATACGCAGTATTTT
>TRBD2|TRBV5-1|TRBJ2-2|.
CASSRPSGTGELFF
TGCGCCAGCAGCCGCCCTAGCGGCACCGGGGAGCTGTTTTTT
>.|TRBV14|TRBJ2-1|.
CASSRKQGGDEQFF
TGTGCCAGCAGCCGAAAACAGGGGGGGGATGAGCAGTTCTTC
>TRBD1|TRBV18|TRBJ1-4|.
CASSSDRAEIGELFF
TGTGCCAGCTCCTCGGACAGGGCCGAAATAGGGGAACTGTTTTTT
>TRBD2|TRBV7-9|TRBJ2-2|.
CASSLMRESTGELFF
TGTGCCAGCAGCTTAATGCGGGAGAGTACCGGGGAGCTGTTTTTT
>.|TRBV7-2|TRBJ2-5|.
CASSPPHGGGTQYF
TGTGCCAGCAGCCCACCCCACGGTGGAGGGACCCAGTACTTC
>.|TRBV7-2|TRBJ2-6|.
CASSLSGTPSGANVLTF
TGTGCCAGCAGCTTAAGCGGGACACCCTCTGGGGCCAACGTCCTGACTTTC
>TRBD1|TRBV9|TRBJ1-3|.
CASSVDPPGQGGGNTIYF
TGTGCCAGCAGCGTAGACCCCCCGGGACAGGGGGGTGGAAACACCATATATTTT
>TRBD1|TRBV28|TRBJ2-1|.
CASSPKGQGPMAYYNEQFF
TGTGCCAGCAGTCCAAAGGGACAGGGTCCCATGGCCTACTACAATGAGCAGTTCTTC
>TRBD2|TRBV9|TRBJ2-1|.
CASSPQTSRNEQFF
TGTGCCAGCAGCCCACAGACTAGCAGAAATGAGCAGTTCTTC
>.|TRBV7-3|TRBJ1-4|once
CASSFQPGPNEKLFF
TGTGCCAGCAGCTTCCAACCAGGGCCTAATGAAAAACTGTTTTTT
>TRBD1|TRBV15|TRBJ1-6|.
CATSSPQGAPPYNSPLHF
TGTGCCACCAGCAGTCCGCAGGGGGCACCCCCCTATAATTCACCCCTCCACTTT
>TRBD1|TRBV27|TRBJ1-4|.
CASSSRGAANEKLFF
TGTGCCAGCAGTAGCAGGGGGGCGGCTAATGAAAAACTGTTTTTT
>TRBD1|TRBV6-4|TRBJ1-1|few
CASSDSGQGITEAFF
TGTGCCAGCAGTGATTCGGGACAGGGTATCACTGAAGCTTTCTTT
>TRBD2|TRBV10-3|TRBJ2-7|.
CAISEGTSGGYEQYF
TGTGCCATCAGTGAGGGAACTAGCGGTGGCTACGAGCAGTACTTC
>.|TRBV28|TRBJ1-2|.
CASSLLPEDYGYTF
TGTGCCAGCAGTTTATTACCGGAGGACTATGGCTACACCTTC
>.|TRBV18|TRBJ2-5|.
CASSRTLGVEETQYF
TGTGCCAGCTCACGTACGCTAGGGGTGGAAGAGACCCAGTACTTC
>TRBD1|TRBV4-3|TRBJ1-2|.
CASSQSRGTGIHGYTF
TGCGCCAGCAGCCAATCAAGGGGGACAGGGATCCATGGCTACACCTTC
>TRBD2|TRBV9|TRBJ2-7|.
CASSVGGGSIVYEQYF
TGTGCCAGCAGCGTCGGCGGCGGGAGTATCGTCTACGAGCAGTACTTC
>TRBD2|TRBV10-2|TRBJ2-1|few
CASQLAGVENEQFF
TGCGCCAGCCAGCTAGCGGGAGTTGAGAATGAGCAGTTCTTC
>.|TRBV7-2|TRBJ1-2|.
CASISDRLYGYTF
TGTGCCAGCATTTCCGACAGGCTTTATGGCTACACCTTC
>TRBD1|TRBV7-3|TRBJ2-3|.
CASSLQGEYTDTQYF
TGTGCCAGCAGCCTACAGGGGGAATACACAGATACGCAGTATTTT
>TRBD1|TRBV14|TRBJ2-3|.
CASSRQGVRPDTQYF
TGTGCCAGCAGCCGGCAGGGGGTGCGCCCAGATACGCAGTATTTT
>.|TRBV25-1|TRBJ2-2|.
CASSPTIHGELFF
TGTGCCAGCAGCCCGACTATTCACGGGGAGCTGTTTTTT
>TRBD1|TRBV9|TRBJ1-5|few
CASSPRDSYNQPQHF
TGTGCCAGCAGCCCTAGGGACAGTTATAATCAGCCCCAGCATTTT
>.|TRBV7-9|TRBJ2-1|.
CASSRGTHNEQFF
TGTGCCAGCAGCAGGGGTACCCACAATGAGCAGTTCTTC
>TRBD2|TRBV4-3|TRBJ2-1|.
CATSGGESPEQFF
TGCGCCACAAGCGGGGGAGAGAGTCCTGAGCAGTTCTTC
>.|TRBV27|TRBJ2-2|.
CASTTTRATGELFF
TGTGCCAGCACCACCACTCGAGCCACCGGGGAGCTGTTTTTT
>TRBD2|TRBV29-1|TRBJ2-1|.
CSVEGTSGNLYNEQFF
TGCAGCGTTGAAGGGACTAGCGGCAATCTCTACAATGAGCAGTTCTTC
>.|TRBV27|TRBJ2-3|.
CASSFWRGLGTDTQYF
TGTGCCAGCAGTTTCTGGAGGGGTCTAGGTACAGATACGCAGTATTTT
>TRBD2|TRBV10-3|TRBJ2-1|.
CAISELAGGFNEQFF
TGTGCCATCAGTGAACTAGCGGGAGGGTTCAATGAGCAGTTCTTC
>TRBD2|TRBV13|TRBJ2-2|once
CASSWIAGGDTGELFF
TGTGCCAGCAGCTGGATAGCGGGAGGGGACACCGGGGAGCTGTTTTTT
>.|TRBV11-2|TRBJ2-1|.
CASSPQAISYNEQFF
TGTGCCAGCAGCCCACAGGCGATCTCCTACAATGAGCAGTTCTTC
>TRBD1|TRBV5-8|TRBJ1-1|.
CASSLRISGTANTEAFF
TGTGCCAGCAGCTTGAGGATTTCCGGGACAGCTAACACTGAAGCTTTCTTT
>.|TRBV7-3|TRBJ2-5|.
CASSLAGGQETQYF
TGTGCCAGCAGCTTAGCAGGGGGGCAAGAGACCCAGTACTTC
>TRBD1|TRBV18|TRBJ1-2|.
CASSPPRTGTNYGYTF
TGTGCCAGCTCACCCCCCCGGACAGGGACGAACTATGGCTACACCTTC
>.|TRBV5-6|TRBJ2-2|.
CASSSYTGELFF
TGTGCCAGCAGCTCTTACACCGGGGAGCTGTTTTTT
>TRBD2|TRBV5-4|TRBJ2-1|once
CASSLRLAGRHEQFF
TGTGCCAGCAGCCTCCGACTAGCGGGAAGGCATGAGCAGTTCTTC
>.|TRBV28|TRBJ1-5|.
CASSFLSSNQPQHF
TGTGCCAGCAGTTTTCTTAGTTCCAATCAGCCCCAGCATTTT
>TRBD1|TRBV7-6|TRBJ2-7|.
CASSSTTGTGINEQYF
TGTGCCAGCAGCTCCACTACCGGGACAGGGATCAACGAGCAGTACTTC
>.|TRBV25-1|TRBJ1-4|.
CASSELDSSKKLFF
TGTGCCAGCAGTGAACTGGACTCGTCAAAAAAACTGTTTTTT
>.|TRBV19|TRBJ2-7|.
CASSIGGTYEQYF
TGTGCCAGTAGTATTGGGGGCACCTACGAGCAGTACTTC
>TRBD2|TRBV28|TRBJ2-7|.
CASSLVGVTSGRTWEQYF
TGTGCCAGCAGTTTAGTAGGCGTGACTAGCGGGAGGACTTGGGAGCAGTACTTC
>TRBD2|TRBV5-4|TRBJ2-3|.
CASRPGSGRSDTQYF
TGTGCCAGCAGACCGGGTAGCGGGAGGTCAGATACGCAGTATTTT
>.|TRBV7-2|TRBJ1-2|once
CASSLNAPSVSDYTF
TGTGCCAGCAGCTTAAACGCCCCCTCGGTTTCCGACTACACCTTC
>.|TRBV14|TRBJ1-1|.
CASSQGADLNTEAFF
TGTGCCAGCAGCCAAGGGGCAGATCTGAACACTGAAGCTTTCTTT
>TRBD2|TRBV4-3|TRBJ2-4|many
CASSQATSGNVNIQYF
TGCGCCAGCAGCCAAGCAACTAGCGGGAATGTGAACATTCAGTACTTC
>.|TRBV7-9|TRBJ1-1|.
CASSLATSTEAFF
TGTGCCAGCAGCTTAGCAACGAGCACTGAAGCTTTCTTT
>TRBD1|TRBV4-3|TRBJ1-2|.
CASSQGLPGQGAYGYTF
TGCGCCAGCAGCCAAGGGCTACCGGGACAGGGGGCCTATGGCTACACCTTC